Listed below are T cell receptor beta chains from one sample, sequenced in a study of neurological immune-mediated disorders. TCRdb fed the 5' RACE reads into MiXCR, producing one record per CDR3 protein. The data contain over 45,000 distinct CDR3 sequences, about 3% of them singletons. Sequencing was carried out using PBMCs. These receptors were taken from a middle-aged man with multiple sclerosis. Each CDR3 is given with its conserved first and last residue. The D gene is left open where the match is weak. Not all rows give a size; the values are once, few, many and, for expanded clones, a class.

clone size,V gene,J gene,D gene,CDR3 length,CDR3 DNA,CDR3 protein
many,TRBV3-1,TRBJ2-7,NA,14,TGTGCCAGCAGCCAAGTTGACGCTGCCTACGAGCAGTACTTC,CASSQVDAAYEQYF
many,TRBV9,TRBJ2-3,TRBD2,16,TGTGCCAGCAGCATCAGTAGCGGGGGCGGGACAGATACGCAGTATTTT,CASSISSGGGTDTQYF
many,TRBV20-1,TRBJ1-5,NA,17,TGCAGTGCAATGCGGGTCCCTGGCAGCAATAGCAATCAGCCCCAGCATTTT,CSAMRVPGSNSNQPQHF
many,TRBV7-9,TRBJ1-5,NA,17,TGTGCCAGCAGCCTACCCGAGGGGGAGGGAGGCAATCAGCCCCAGCATTTT,CASSLPEGEGGNQPQHF
many,TRBV10-3,TRBJ2-7,NA,16,TGTGCCATCAGTGACAGGGGAGGGATGACGTCCTACGAGCAGTACTTC,CAISDRGGMTSYEQYF
many,TRBV15,TRBJ2-7,TRBD1,16,TGTGCCACCAGCAGAGATAGGGGACAGGGGATCGGCGAGCAGTACTTC,CATSRDRGQGIGEQYF
many,TRBV4-1,TRBJ2-5,NA,16,TGCGCCAGCAGCCAAGATTCCGGACAGTGGGGGGAGACCCAGTACTTC,CASSQDSGQWGETQYF
many,TRBV11-3,TRBJ1-1,NA,15,TGTGCCAGCAGCTTAGACGAACTCATGAACACTGAAGCTTTCTTT,CASSLDELMNTEAFF
many,TRBV6-2/TRBV6-3,TRBJ1-5,NA,15,TGTGCCAGCAGTTACAGCCTCGGACGGAGGGAGCCCCAGCATTTT,CASSYSLGRREPQHF
many,TRBV15,TRBJ1-3,NA,18,TGTGCCACCAGCAGAGATAGGGTCTACCCTGGCGCTGGAAACACCATATATTTT,CATSRDRVYPGAGNTIYF
many,TRBV6-5,TRBJ2-3,NA,13,TGTGCCAGCAGCCTTTTGGGGGCCGATACGCAGTATTTT,CASSLLGADTQYF
many,TRBV5-1,TRBJ2-7,NA,14,TGCGCCAGCAGCTCTTCCGGGAACAACTACGAGCAGTACTTC,CASSSSGNNYEQYF
many,TRBV9,TRBJ2-1,NA,15,TGTGCCAGCAGCGTAGCGGGGGCAGGGTACAATGAGCAGTTCTTC,CASSVAGAGYNEQFF
many,TRBV21-1,TRBJ2-4,NA,15,TGTGCCAGGGGGGTAGCGGGGGTCGAGTTGATGGATCAGTACTTC,CARGVAGVELMDQYF
many,TRBV20-1,TRBJ2-3,NA,13,TGCAGTGCTGCTCAGGGGAGCACAGATACGCAGTATTTT,CSAAQGSTDTQYF
many,TRBV28,TRBJ1-3,NA,14,TGTGCCAGCAGCGGCTCGGCCCCGGGTTTCACCATATATTTT,CASSGSAPGFTIYF
many,TRBV10-2,TRBJ2-3,NA,17,TGCGCCAGCAGTGTGAATAACCTGGGACGGCGGGCAGATACGCAGTATTTT,CASSVNNLGRRADTQYF
many,TRBV21-1,TRBJ2-7,NA,14,TGTGCCAGCAGCAAAGAGCCACCCCGAGACGAGCAGTACTTC,CASSKEPPRDEQYF
few,TRBV7-6,TRBJ1-6,TRBD1,15,TGTGCCAGCAGCCCGATGGACAGGGGAAATTCACCCCTCCACTTT,CASSPMDRGNSPLHF
many,TRBV5-1,TRBJ2-7,TRBD1,14,TGCGCCAGCAGCGGTGGGACAGAATACTACGAGCAGTACTTC,CASSGGTEYYEQYF
many,TRBV13,TRBJ2-5,NA,12,TGTGCCAGCAGCTCCGGACAGTCGATCCAGTACTTC,CASSSGQSIQYF
many,TRBV18,TRBJ2-7,NA,15,TGTGCCAGCTCGACCACCGGATCCGATACCTACGAGCAGTACTTC,CASSTTGSDTYEQYF
many,TRBV7-3,TRBJ2-7,TRBD1,14,TGTGCCAGCAGCTCTAGAGGACAGGGGGGCGAGCAGTACTTC,CASSSRGQGGEQYF
NA,TRBV5-1,TRBJ2-1,NA,14,TGCGCCAGCAGCTTGCAGTCAGGTCACAATGAGCAGTTCTTC,CASSLQSGHNEQFF
many,TRBV30,TRBJ2-1,TRBD2,15,TGTGCCTGGAGTAAAGGAGCGGGGGGGCACAATGAGCAGTTCTTC,CAWSKGAGGHNEQFF
NA,TRBV20-1,TRBJ2-2,NA,13,TGCAGTGCTAGAGATACCGGAACAGGACAACTGTTTTTT,CSARDTGTGQLFF
many,TRBV5-1,TRBJ2-7,TRBD2,14,TGCGCCAGCAGCTTGGCGGGACTACAAAACGAGCAGTACTTC,CASSLAGLQNEQYF
NA,TRBV6-2/TRBV6-3,TRBJ1-2,NA,14,TGTGCCAGCGTAGAGGGACTCCCAAACTATGGCTACACCTTC,CASVEGLPNYGYTF
medium-sized,TRBV20-1,TRBJ2-7,NA,15,TGCAGTGCTAGGGGCAGGGGGGGAGACTCCTACGAGCAGTACTTC,CSARGRGGDSYEQYF
many,TRBV5-1,TRBJ2-7,TRBD2,16,TGCGCCAGCAGCTTGTACGGGACTACCAGCTCCTACGAGCAGTACTTC,CASSLYGTTSSYEQYF
many,TRBV25-1,TRBJ1-4,NA,15,TGTGCCAGCAGTGAATGGGGAAAGGGCTGGGAAAAACTGTTTTTT,CASSEWGKGWEKLFF
many,TRBV6-5,TRBJ2-7,NA,15,TGTGCCAGCAGTGGGTCCGGGTCGGTTCGGGACGAGCAGTACTTC,CASSGSGSVRDEQYF
many,TRBV12-3/TRBV12-4,TRBJ2-4,NA,15,TGTGCCAGCAGTGGGCCCCGGGACATCAAAAACATTCAGTACTTC,CASSGPRDIKNIQYF
many,TRBV3-1,TRBJ1-2,NA,13,TGTGCCAGCAGCTTCCCAGACAGCCGGGACTACACCTTC,CASSFPDSRDYTF
many,TRBV9,TRBJ2-1,TRBD2,18,TGTGCCAGCAGCGTGAACAATCTAGCGGGGGTACTAAACAATGAGCAGTTCTTC,CASSVNNLAGVLNNEQFF
many,TRBV7-8,TRBJ2-2,NA,17,TGTGCCAGCAGCTTAGAGTCCGGGACGGCGAACACCGGGGAGCTGTTTTTT,CASSLESGTANTGELFF
many,TRBV5-1,TRBJ2-2,NA,15,TGCGCCAGCAGCTCCGGGACGCCGAACACCGGGGAGCTGTTTTTT,CASSSGTPNTGELFF
many,TRBV12-3/TRBV12-4,TRBJ1-5,NA,18,TGTGCCAGCAGCCTAACGCCCGCCCTGGAGGGGAGGAATCAGCCCCAGAATTTT,CASSLTPALEGRNQPQNF
many,TRBV4-1,TRBJ2-1,NA,16,TGCGCCAGCAGCCAAACCCACGCCGGTAGTAACAATGAGCAGTTCTTC,CASSQTHAGSNNEQFF
many,TRBV10-2,TRBJ2-3,TRBD2,16,TGCGCCAGCAGTCCCGGACTAGCGGCTAGCACAGATACGCAGTATTTT,CASSPGLAASTDTQYF
many,TRBV12-3/TRBV12-4,TRBJ1-6,TRBD1,14,TGTGCCAGCACCCTAACAGGGGGCGGTTCACCCCTCAACTTT,CASTLTGGGSPLNF
many,TRBV12-3/TRBV12-4,TRBJ1-5,NA,14,TGTGCCAGCAGTCCCACTCATAGCAATCAGCCCCAGAATTTT,CASSPTHSNQPQNF
many,TRBV3-1,TRBJ1-5,TRBD1,15,TGTGCCAGCAGCCAAGCGGGACAGGGGATGCAGCCCCAGAATTTT,CASSQAGQGMQPQNF
medium-sized,TRBV20-1,TRBJ2-2,NA,14,TGCAGTGCTAGCCGCAGGTCGAACACCGGGGAGCTGTTTTTT,CSASRRSNTGELFF
many,TRBV28,TRBJ2-2,NA,14,TGTGCCAGCAAGGGGCCGACGAACACCGGGGAGCTGTTTTTT,CASKGPTNTGELFF
many,TRBV20-1,TRBJ2-5,TRBD2,13,TGCAGTGCTAATGCGGGGGGGCCGGAGACCCAGTACTTC,CSANAGGPETQYF
many,TRBV5-1,TRBJ2-1,NA,15,TGCGCCAGCAGCTTGGGTGGAATTGGGTACAATGAGCAGTTCTTC,CASSLGGIGYNEQFF
NA,TRBV24-1,TRBJ2-2,NA,13,TGTGCCACCAGTGACAGGGCCACCGGGGAGCTGTTTTTT,CATSDRATGELFF
many,TRBV5-1,TRBJ1-2,NA,16,TGCGCCAGCAGCTTGGCAACGCACAGGGATGATTATGGCTACACCTTC,CASSLATHRDDYGYTF
many,TRBV28,TRBJ2-2,TRBD1,16,TGTGCCAGCAGTTCGCCGGGACAGGGGACGACCGGGGAGCTGTTTTTT,CASSSPGQGTTGELFF
NA,TRBV5-6,TRBJ2-2,NA,16,TGTGCCAGCTCCCCGCTGGGATCAGGGGTTAACGGGGAGCTGTTTTTT,CASSPLGSGVNGELFF
many,TRBV5-1,TRBJ2-4,NA,15,TGCGCCAGCACCAAGGGAAGGGGAACGGAAAACATTCAGTACTTC,CASTKGRGTENIQYF
many,TRBV12-3/TRBV12-4,TRBJ1-5,TRBD1,14,TGTGCCAGCAGTTTACGACAGGGCGACCAGCCCCAGAATTTT,CASSLRQGDQPQNF
many,TRBV29-1,TRBJ2-3,TRBD1,15,TGCAGCGTTGTGGACAGGGAACGGATGGCAGATACGCAGTATTTT,CSVVDRERMADTQYF
many,TRBV20-1,TRBJ1-5,NA,14,TGCAGTGCTAGAGTGGGGGATAGCAATCAGCCCCAGCATTTT,CSARVGDSNQPQHF
many,TRBV12-3/TRBV12-4,TRBJ1-6,NA,14,TGTGCCAGCAGTTTAGGGGGGAGAGTATCACCCCTCCACTTT,CASSLGGRVSPLHF
many,TRBV12-3/TRBV12-4,TRBJ2-1,TRBD1,16,TGTGCCAGCAGTCTAACGGGACAGGGATTTTACAATGAGCAGTTCTTC,CASSLTGQGFYNEQFF
many,TRBV27,TRBJ1-4,TRBD1,13,TGTGCCAGCCGGACAGGGGATAATGAAAAACTGTTTTTT,CASRTGDNEKLFF
many,TRBV29-1,TRBJ2-1,TRBD2,12,TGCAGCGCTCGACTAGCGGGGGGCAGTCAGTTCTTC,CSARLAGGSQFF
many,TRBV7-9,TRBJ2-1,TRBD1,15,TGTGCCAGCAGCTTAACGGGGACAGGAATCAGTGAGCAGTTCTTC,CASSLTGTGISEQFF